This passage covers 29 T cell receptor beta chains from one sample sequenced in a study of chemoradiotherapy in HPV16-positive cancers. Clones were read by immunoSEQ multiplex PCR, and TCRdb kept only the in-frame ones, dropping some. The top ten hold 3% to 4.5% of the sample, which has about 15,000 clones, 85% to 90% seen once. Sequences were derived from blood, sampled from a patient who underwent chemoradiotherapy. Source of these receptors: a human donor with HPV-associated anogenital cancer.

This chain links TRBV19 with TRBJ1-2; TRBD1 matches 8 bases. Germline assignment: CDR1 LNHDA and CDR2 SQIVND (reference sequence). The V segment lost 10 bases and the J segment 8 bases; nucleotides outside the gene matches: 12. CDR3 length: 13 amino acids. The CDR3 DNA reads as TGTGCCACCATATTTGGACAGGGAGGCGGCTACACCTTC. Translating gives CATIFGQGGGYTF.

The chain has TRBV11-2 and TRBJ1-1, with 10 bases aligning to TRBD1. In germline, CDR1 is SGHAT, CDR2 FQNNGV. The V and J ends lost 1 base and 6 bases, in that order; junction bases with no gene match: 8. The CDR3 totals 16 residues. CDR3 sequence (DNA): TGTGCCAGCAGCTTAGTTGGCGGACAGGGGGGTGCTGAAGCTTTCTTT. Translation: CASSLVGGQGGAEAFF.

CDR3 sequence reads: CSVTPDGTDTQYF. The CDR3 nucleotides read TGCAGCGTAACACCCGACGGAACAGATACGCAGTATTTT. V gene TRBV29-1 combines with J gene TRBJ2-3; D gene uncertain. The germline V gene has CDR1 SQVTM and CDR2 ANQGSEA. Trimming cost V 6 bases and J 3 bases, with 13 bases left between them. The CDR3 has 13 residues.

V gene TRBV14 combines with J gene TRBJ2-7, with a tentative D call TRBD2 (6 bases). V lost 5 bases and J lost 2, with 16 bases in between. The germline CDR1 and CDR2 sequences are SGHDN and FVKESK. The CDR3 is 15 residues long. The CDR3 sequence: CASSWVGTPTYEQYF. The CDR3 DNA reads as TGTGCCAGCAGCTGGGTGGGGACTCCGACCTACGAGCAGTACTTC.

This chain links TRBV29-1 with TRBJ1-1; no clear D gene. The CDR3 consists of 12 residues. Trimming removed 7 bases at V and 5 bases at J, with 14 bases between. Germline V lookup: CDR1 SQVTM, CDR2 ANQGSEA. This CDR3 reads CSATGRGTEAFF. The CDR3 DNA reads TGCAGCGCAACCGGGAGAGGAACTGAAGCTTTCTTT.

The gene calls are TRBV13 and TRBJ2-3; possible D gene TRBD2, 6 bases. Per the germline V gene, CDR1 is PRHDT and CDR2 is FYEKMQ (reference sequence). Between the trimmed V and J ends, which lost 1 base and 0 bases, there was a span of 14 bases. The length of the CDR3 is 17 residues. In DNA, the CDR3 is TGTGCCAGCAGCTTAGTGGGAGGAAGCTCTAGCACAGATACGCAGTATTTT. It codes for CASSLVGGSSSTDTQYF.

The rearrangement joins TRBV29-1 to TRBJ1-3, with D maybe TRBD1 (5 bases). From germline, CDR1 is SQVTM and CDR2 ANQGSEA. The CDR3 is 13 amino acids. Trimming stripped 4 bases from V and 4 bases from J, with 11 bases between. CDR3 DNA: TGCAGCGTTGGGACAATGGGGGGAAACACCATATATTTT. Amino acid sequence: CSVGTMGGNTIYF.

J is TRBJ1-2 and V is TRBV19; 9 bases align to TRBD1. Per germline, CDR1 LNHDA and CDR2 SQIVND (reference sequence). V lost 7 bases to trimming and J lost 4 bases; unmatched junction nucleotides: 10. There are 15 residues in the CDR3. The CDR3 region has the DNA TGTGCCAGTACCTCCGCCCGGACAGGGGTCTATGGCTACACCTTC. Amino acids: CASTSARTGVYGYTF.

V gene TRBV6-1 combines with J gene TRBJ2-7; possible D gene TRBD1, 6 bases. Germline CDR1 and CDR2: MNHNS and SASEGT. The CDR3 spans 15 residues. V dropped 0 bases and J dropped 7 bases, with 16 bases sitting between them. CDR3 residues: CASSEAARGPGEQYF. CDR3 nucleotide sequence: TGTGCCAGCAGTGAAGCGGCCAGGGGCCCCGGTGAGCAGTACTTC.

In its sample, this clone was seen a few times. This chain joins TRBV18 and TRBJ2-6; a weak D match, TRBD1 (6 bases). Germline assignment: CDR1 KGHSH and CDR2 LQKENI. Trimming shortened V by 2 bases and J by 1 base, and 12 bases separated the two germline ends. The CDR3 consists of 17 residues. CDR3 bases: TGTGCCAGCTCACCAGGGACACCTATATCTGGGGCCAACGTCCTGACTTTC. It codes for CASSPGTPISGANVLTF.

The chain carries TRBV11-2 and TRBJ2-7; TRBD2 agrees at 7 bases. The CDR3 spans 15 residues. From germline, CDR1 is SGHAT and CDR2 FQNNGV. V shed 5 bases and J 2 bases; nucleotides not matched to a gene: 9. The CDR3 here is CASSGTSVPPYEQYF. The CDR3 nucleotides are TGTGCCAGCAGCGGAACTAGCGTCCCCCCCTACGAGCAGTACTTC.

This chain joins TRBV29-1 and TRBJ1-1; D gene unclear. This CDR3 contains 14 residues. The V and J ends lost 4 bases and 3 bases respectively, with 15 bases between them. Germline V CDR1 and CDR2: SQVTM, ANQGSEA. The CDR3: CSVVVRVGYTEAFF. CDR3 nucleotides: TGCAGCGTTGTGGTCCGGGTGGGGTACACTGAAGCTTTCTTT.

V usage is TRBV19 and J usage is TRBJ2-7, with 9 positions matching TRBD1. The J segment lost 9 bases and the V segment lost 5 bases, leaving 14 bases of the junction unmatched. Germline V lookup: CDR1 LNHDA, CDR2 SQIVND (reference sequence). The CDR3 extends over 15 amino acids. In DNA form, the CDR3 reads TGTGCCAGTAGTGACGGGACAGGGTATCGTGAGGCGCAGTACTTC. This encodes CASSDGTGYREAQYF.

The genes are TRBV19 and TRBJ2-5; a possible D gene is TRBD2 (7 bases). The CDR3 is 16 residues long. V gave up 5 bases and J gave up 8 bases, with 24 bases separating them. Germline-derived CDR1 and CDR2 are LNHDA and SQIVND (reference sequence). The CDR3 region is CASSPGGSGKQGTQYF. The CDR3 nucleotides are TGTGCCAGTAGTCCGGGGGGCTCAGGGAAGCAAGGAACCCAGTACTTC.

The gene calls are TRBV6-4 and TRBJ2-1; no reliable D call. V shed 6 bases and J shed 4 bases, with 10 bases lying between them. The CDR3 spans 13 residues. The germline gives CDR1 MRHNA, CDR2 SNTAGT. The chain's CDR3 is CASSQRGYNEQFF. CDR3 DNA sequence: TGTGCCAGCAGCCAACGTGGGTACAATGAGCAGTTCTTC.

This clone was found once. This sequence joins TRBV10-3 and TRBJ1-1; D possibly corresponds to TRBD1 (5 bases). Germline V lookup: CDR1 ENHRY, CDR2 SYGVKD. Trimming left V 0 bases short and J 4 bases short, with 15 bases between. This CDR3 spans 16 amino acids. CDR3 residues: CAISESSVDTGTEAFF. The CDR3 nucleotides read TGTGCCATCAGTGAGTCCTCCGTGGACACCGGCACTGAAGCTTTCTTT.

The chain links TRBV4-2 to TRBJ2-7; 8 positions agree with TRBD2. The V segment lost 0 bases and the J segment 8 bases; nucleotides outside the gene matches: 6. Germline loops: CDR1 LGHNA, CDR2 YNFKEQ. The CDR3 runs 14 residues. The CDR3 DNA sequence: TGTGCCAGCAGCCAAGATCGGGGGGGAAGACAGCAGTACTTC. It yields the protein CASSQDRGGRQQYF.

The chain couples TRBV5-1 to TRBJ2-5, with D possibly called TRBD1 or TRBD2 (6 bases each). CDR1 and CDR2 (germline): SGHRS, YFSETQ. With 0 bases removed from V and 5 bases from J, the gap between germline ends came to 11 bases. This CDR3 has 14 residues. The CDR3 region has the DNA TGCGCCAGCAGCTTGGGGTACGGGGGCGAGACCCAGTACTTC. This codes for CASSLGYGGETQYF.

The J gene is TRBJ1-2, the V gene TRBV5-1; 7 bases are shared with TRBD1. CDR3 length: 14 amino acids. In germline, CDR1 is SGHRS, CDR2 YFSETQ. V gave up 0 bases and J gave up 6 bases; unmatched junction bases: 5. CDR3 DNA: TGCGCCAGCAGCTTGGACAGGGGAGTGAATGGCTACACCTTC. Translated, it gives CASSLDRGVNGYTF.

This clone was seen once. The chain employs TRBV18 and TRBJ2-1; TRBD2 aligns across 8 bases. Germline assignment: CDR1 KGHSH and CDR2 LQKENI. With V trimmed by 3 bases and J by 2 bases, 6 bases remained unmatched. The CDR3 is made up of 16 amino acids. The CDR3 bases are TGTGCCAGCTCACCCCCGACTAGCGCTACCTACAATGAGCAGTTCTTC. Translating it yields CASSPPTSATYNEQFF. Filled out from reference TRBV18 and TRBJ2-1, the complete variable domain reads NAGVMQNPRHLVRRRGQEARLRCSPMKGHSHVYWYRQLPEEGLKFMVYLQKENIIDESGMPKERFSAEFPKEGPSILRIQQVVRGDSAAYFCASSPPTSATYNEQFFGPGTRLTVL.

J is TRBJ1-1 and V is TRBV21-1; TRBD1, the table's D call, lacks a check against the DNA. TRBV21-1 is assigned pseudogene status. This CDR3 comprises 16 residues. The CDR3 is CASSKEEEQGNTEAFF. The CDR3 region has the DNA TGTGCCAGCAGCAAAGAGGAGGAACAGGGGAACACTGAAGCTTTCTTT.

The chain employs TRBV30 and TRBJ2-3; D is ambiguous. This CDR3 spans 14 amino acids. V was shortened by 5 bases and J by 1 base, with 13 bases between the two germline ends. Germline assignment: CDR1 GTSNPN and CDR2 SVGIG (reference sequence). This CDR3 reads CAWARSGGTDTQYF. The CDR3 region has the DNA TGTGCCTGGGCGCGGAGTGGCGGCACAGATACGCAGTATTTT. Based on the CDR3 plus reference TRBV30 and TRBJ2-3, the full variable domain is SQTIHQWPATLVQPVGSPLSLECTVEGTSNPNLYWYRQAAGRGLQLLFYSVGIGQISSEVPQNLSASRPQDRQFILSSKKLLLSDSGFYLCAWARSGGTDTQYFGPGTRLTVL.

The rearrangement links TRBV7-9 to TRBJ1-4; D not certain. V lost 5 bases and J 8 bases, leaving 15 bases between the germline ends. Germline CDR1 reads SEHNR; CDR2 reads FQNEAQ (reference sequence). The length of the CDR3 is 14 residues. This CDR3 reads CASSAVVTGEKLFF. CDR3 nucleotide sequence: TGTGCCAGCAGCGCGGTGGTGACGGGGGAAAAACTGTTTTTT.

This clone was observed a single time. V usage is TRBV19 and J usage is TRBJ2-2; no definite D call. From germline, CDR1 is LNHDA and CDR2 SQIVND (reference sequence). The germline V and J ends were trimmed by 3 bases and 8 bases, with 7 bases remaining between them. The CDR3 has 12 amino acids. The CDR3 protein is CASSIGLGELFF. The CDR3 DNA is TGTGCCAGTAGTATCGGGTTAGGGGAGCTGTTTTTT.

The chain recombines TRBV5-4 with TRBJ2-2, with 8 bases matching TRBD1. V shed 2 bases, J shed 7 bases, and the junction held 4 bases outside the gene matches. Germline V gene data show CDR1 as SGHNT and CDR2 as YYREEE (reference sequence). The CDR3 has 14 residues. The CDR3 nucleotides are TGTGCCAGCAGCTTCGGACAGGGTAGCGGGGAGCTGTTTTTT. Amino acids: CASSFGQGSGELFF. Full variable domain (missing parts from reference TRBV5-4 and TRBJ2-2): ETGVTQSPTHLIKTRGQQVTLRCSSQSGHNTVSWYQQALGQGPQFIFQYYREEENGRGNFPPRFSGLQFPNYSSELNVNALELDDSALYLCASSFGQGSGELFFGEGSRLTVL.

This sequence joins TRBV10-1 and TRBJ2-7, with D unresolved. Germline V lookup: CDR1 WNHNN, CDR2 SYGVQD (reference sequence). The V gene lost 0 bases and the J gene lost 2 bases, with 8 bases spanning the gap. This CDR3 spans 14 amino acids. CDR3 sequence reads: CASSESAGAYEQYF. The CDR3 DNA reads as TGCGCCAGCAGTGAGTCGGCAGGCGCCTACGAGCAGTACTTC.

The rearrangement joins TRBV14 to TRBJ2-3; D is perhaps TRBD1 (5 bases). The V gene lost 4 bases and the J gene lost 3 bases, with 23 bases spanning the gap. CDR1 and CDR2 from the germline V gene are SGHDN and FVKESK. This CDR3 region has 18 residues. CDR3 region: CASSLKPVWGRGTDTQYF. The CDR3 coding sequence is TGTGCCAGCAGCCTTAAACCGGTTTGGGGAAGGGGTACAGATACGCAGTATTTT.

This chain joins TRBV6-5 and TRBJ2-7; D call uncertain. V was trimmed by 10 bases and J by 5 bases, leaving 12 bases between them. Germline V gene lookup returns CDR1 MNHEY and CDR2 SVGAGI. The CDR3 consists of 11 residues. The CDR3 reads CATQRNDEQYF. The CDR3 DNA follows: TGTGCCACACAGCGTAACGACGAGCAGTACTTC.

This rearrangement joins TRBV18 to TRBJ2-3; 7 positions agree with TRBD1. This CDR3 region has 15 residues. The J segment lost 0 bases and the V segment lost 5 bases, leaving 5 bases of the junction unmatched. Germline V gene sequence: CDR1 KGHSH, CDR2 LQKENI. The CDR3 nucleotides read TGTGCCAGCTCAGCGATGGGACAGAGCACAGATACGCAGTATTTT. It codes for CASSAMGQSTDTQYF.